The 23 T cell receptor beta chains below come from one sample, sequenced in a study of T cell responses to AZD1222 COVID-19 vaccine. Libraries were prepared by immunoSEQ multiplex PCR; TCRdb keeps only in-frame clonotypes and omits some of them. The table includes about 120,000 clones, more than 75% detected once. Sample: peripheral blood, taken on day 0 of AZD1222 vaccination. The receptors originated from an adult in good health.

CDR3 loop: CASSKVQWRSYEQYF. The CDR3, as DNA: TGTGCCAGCAGCAAAGTTCAGTGGAGGAGCTACGAGCAGTACTTC. This chain connects TRBV21-1 to TRBJ2-7; the table calls TRBD2, which could not be checked here. TRBV21-1 is a documented pseudogene. This CDR3 is 15 amino acids long.

The chain is built from TRBV29-1 and TRBJ1-1; D is unclear. Trimming stripped 0 bases from V and 11 bases from J, with 16 bases between. Germline V gene data show CDR1 as SQVTM and CDR2 as ANQGSEA. This CDR3 is built from 13 residues. For the CDR3, the DNA is TGCAGCGTTGAAGATCTTTGGGGTCGGGAGGCTTTCTTT. Translation gives CSVEDLWGREAFF.

The chain links TRBV29-1 to TRBJ2-7, with no clear D. With 4 bases removed from V and 5 bases from J, the gap between germline ends came to 9 bases. This CDR3 contains 11 residues. Per the germline V gene, CDR1 is SQVTM and CDR2 is ANQGSEA. The CDR3 DNA sequence: TGCAGCGTTGTAGGGTACCACGAGCAGTACTTC. Its translation: CSVVGYHEQYF.

This chain uses TRBV28 with TRBJ1-1, with D tentatively TRBD1 (6 bases). V lost 5 bases, J lost 2 bases, and 18 bases lay in between. This CDR3 is built from 16 residues. Germline CDR1 is MDHEN and CDR2 is SYDVKM. The CDR3 coding sequence is TGTGCCAGCAGTCTAATGGGCAGGGGACTAAACACTGAAGCTTTCTTT. Its protein is CASSLMGRGLNTEAFF.

The chain uses TRBV5-1 and TRBJ2-3; D remains unclear. V was clipped by 5 bases and J by 6 bases, with 10 bases between them. This CDR3 has 12 residues. Per the germline V gene, CDR1 is SGHRS and CDR2 is YFSETQ. In DNA form, the CDR3 reads TGCGCCAGCAGTTCCCAAAAGGATACGCAGTATTTT. Translating it yields CASSSQKDTQYF.

CDR3 DNA: TGTGCCAGCAGCCCAGGGAGGGGCTACGAGCAGTACTTC. It is translated as CASSPGRGYEQYF. The chain is built from TRBV5-4 and TRBJ2-7; 7 bases line up with TRBD2. V was pared by 4 bases and J by 3 bases, with 4 bases of the junction left unmatched. The CDR3 runs to 13 residues. CDR1 is SGHNT, CDR2 YYREEE, per germline (reference sequence).

The chain employs TRBV12-3 or TRBV12-4 and TRBJ1-3; the D gene is possibly TRBD1 (6 bases). V was pared by 7 bases and J by 2 bases, with 9 bases between. The CDR3 extends over 13 amino acids. The CDR3 reads CASTQGTGNTIYF. As DNA, the CDR3 is TGTGCCAGCACCCAGGGGACTGGAAACACCATATATTTT.

The chain links TRBV6-1 to TRBJ2-7; possibly TRBD2 for D (6 bases). This CDR3 spans 14 amino acids. Trimming left V 2 bases short and J 2 bases short, with 10 bases between. Germline CDR1 and CDR2: MNHNS and SASEGT. Here the CDR3 DNA reads TGTGCCAGCAGTGAAAGGAGGGTGCCCTACGAGCAGTACTTC. It specifies CASSERRVPYEQYF.

V gene TRBV19 combines with J gene TRBJ1-1; 8 bases are a match to TRBD1. V shed 5 bases, J shed 5 bases, and the junction held 4 bases outside the gene matches. Germline V lookup: CDR1 LNHDA, CDR2 SQIVND (reference sequence). The CDR3 length is 13 residues. The chain's CDR3 is CASSQGAVTEAFF. Written as DNA, the CDR3 is TGTGCCAGTAGTCAGGGGGCTGTGACTGAAGCTTTCTTT.

The J gene is TRBJ1-5, the V gene TRBV19; D gene unclear. CDR1 is LNHDA, CDR2 SQIVND, per germline (reference sequence). The CDR3 spans 13 residues. With 3 bases removed from V and 2 bases from J, the gap between germline ends came to 5 bases. For the CDR3, the DNA is TGTGCCAGTAGTATTCGGCGCAATCAGCCCCAGCATTTT. It specifies CASSIRRNQPQHF.

The J gene is TRBJ1-1, the V gene TRBV6-1, with no clear D. Germline V lookup: CDR1 MNHNS, CDR2 SASEGT. V was shortened by 2 bases and J by 8 bases, with 12 bases between the two germline ends. The CDR3 is 13 amino acids. In DNA form, the CDR3 reads TGTGCCAGCAGTGAATTGCGCGGCCGGGAAGCTTTCTTT. It is translated as CASSELRGREAFF.

The rearrangement links TRBV5-8 to TRBJ1-5; perhaps TRBD1 as D (6 bases). The CDR3 consists of 14 residues. The germline V and J ends were trimmed by 5 bases and 5 bases, with 14 bases remaining between them. Germline CDR1 and CDR2: SGHTS and YDEGEE. CDR3 sequence: CASSRDRIYQPQHF. CDR3 DNA: TGTGCCAGCAGTCGAGACAGGATTTATCAGCCCCAGCATTTT.

This clone has more than one count but fewer than ten. The chain carries TRBV11-3 and TRBJ2-1; maybe TRBD1 (5 bases). In germline, CDR1 is SGHNT, CDR2 YENEEA. The length of the CDR3 is 13 residues. V lost 0 bases and J 6 bases, leaving 6 bases between the germline ends. The CDR3 loop reads CASSLDRVNEQFF. The CDR3 DNA reads TGTGCCAGCAGCTTAGACAGGGTCAATGAGCAGTTCTTC.

This clone has a count of ten or more. The V gene is TRBV29-1, the J gene TRBJ2-7; the D gene could be TRBD1 or TRBD2 (6 bases each). Trimming pared 4 bases from V and 7 bases from J, leaving 23 bases between. The CDR3 is 15 amino acids. The germline gives CDR1 SQVTM, CDR2 ANQGSEA. The chain's CDR3 is CSVAFRGRFSWEQYF. Here the CDR3 DNA reads TGCAGCGTTGCCTTTCGGGGGCGTTTCTCCTGGGAGCAGTACTTC.

The chain carries TRBV10-3 and TRBJ2-5; TRBD2 matches 10 bases. Germline V CDR1 and CDR2: ENHRY, SYGVKD. V shed 2 bases, J shed 5 bases, and the junction held 8 bases outside the gene matches. This CDR3 is built from 16 residues. The CDR3 sequence is CAISEASGGLGETQYF. In nucleotides, the CDR3 is TGTGCCATCAGTGAGGCTAGCGGGGGCCTCGGGGAGACCCAGTACTTC.

In regard to this clone: Other DNA sequences from this sample encode an identical CDR3 as well. V gene TRBV18 combines with J gene TRBJ1-6, with TRBD1 identical over 9 bases. V shed 3 bases, J shed 7 bases, and the junction held 1 base outside the gene matches. The CDR3 loop spans 14 amino acids. Germline lookup yields CDR1 KGHSH and CDR2 LQKENI. The CDR3 loop reads CASSPGQGNSPLHF. The CDR3 nucleotides read TGTGCCAGCTCACCGGGACAGGGAAATTCACCCCTCCACTTT. Drawing the rest from reference TRBV18 and TRBJ1-6, the complete variable domain is NAGVMQNPRHLVRRRGQEARLRCSPMKGHSHVYWYRQLPEEGLKFMVYLQKENIIDESGMPKERFSAEFPKEGPSILRIQQVVRGDSAAYFCASSPGQGNSPLHFGNGTRLTVT.

This clone came up once. This chain links TRBV12-3 or TRBV12-4 with TRBJ1-4, with D perhaps TRBD1 (5 bases). With 2 bases removed from V and 7 bases from J, the gap between germline ends came to 8 bases. The CDR3 spans 13 residues. The DNA for the CDR3 is TGTGCCAGCAGTTTACAGGGCAGTGAAAAACTGTTTTTT. Its protein is CASSLQGSEKLFF.

This chain connects TRBV5-4 to TRBJ2-1, with TRBD2 identical over 7 bases. CDR1 SGHNT and CDR2 YYREEE come from the germline V gene (reference sequence). There are 16 residues in the CDR3. After removal of 4 bases from V and 7 bases from J, the junction contained 14 bases not matched to a gene. Written as DNA, the CDR3 is TGTGCCAGCAGCACGGGAGGCCCGATGACGGGGAATGAGCAGTTCTTC. It translates to CASSTGGPMTGNEQFF. Together with reference TRBV5-4 and TRBJ2-1, the CDR3 gives the full variable domain: ETGVTQSPTHLIKTRGQQVTLRCSSQSGHNTVSWYQQALGQGPQFIFQYYREEENGRGNFPPRFSGLQFPNYSSELNVNALELDDSALYLCASSTGGPMTGNEQFFGPGTRLTVL.

The CDR3 DNA reads TGTGCCTGGAGAAGCGTGGAGGCCTACAATGAGCAGTTCTTC. This sequence encodes CAWRSVEAYNEQFF. The chain is built from TRBV30 and TRBJ2-1; tentatively, D is TRBD2 (5 bases). The CDR3 contains 14 residues. V shed 3 bases and J shed 2 bases, with 11 bases lying between them. Germline V gives CDR1 GTSNPN, CDR2 SVGIG (reference sequence).

The rearrangement joins TRBV3-1 (or the pseudogene TRBV3-2) to TRBJ2-7; D remains ambiguous. The CDR3 sequence is 12 residues long. Trimming took 4 bases from V and 4 from J, leaving 8 bases between them. CDR1 LGHDT and CDR2 YNNKEL come from the germline V gene (reference sequence). CDR3 protein: CASSPSRYEQYF. The CDR3 DNA is TGTGCCAGCAGCCCATCTCGGTACGAGCAGTACTTC.

The genes are TRBV18 and TRBJ2-7; possibly TRBD1 or TRBD2 for D (5 bases each). Per germline, CDR1 KGHSH and CDR2 LQKENI. V was trimmed by 8 bases and J by 0 bases, leaving 14 bases between them. CDR3 length: 14 amino acids. As DNA, the CDR3 is TGTGCCAGCCACCCCGGGACGGACTCCTACGAGCAGTACTTC. Translation gives CASHPGTDSYEQYF.

This clone showed up just a few times. The chain joins TRBV19 to TRBJ1-5; TRBD1 is a possible D gene (6 bases). This CDR3 is built from 17 residues. V lost 4 bases and J 0 bases, leaving 16 bases between the germline ends. Germline CDR1 and CDR2: LNHDA and SQIVND (reference sequence). The CDR3 spells CASSKQDRLYSNQPQHF. Here the CDR3 DNA reads TGTGCCAGTAGTAAACAGGACAGACTTTATAGCAATCAGCCCCAGCATTTT.

The chain recombines TRBV5-1 with TRBJ2-5; tentatively, D is TRBD2 (6 bases). V dropped 4 bases and J dropped 5 bases, with 12 bases sitting between them. CDR3 length: 13 residues. Germline loops: CDR1 SGHRS, CDR2 YFSETQ. Written as DNA, the CDR3 is TGCGCCAGCAGCGTGCGGGGTGAGGAGACCCAGTACTTC. Its translation is CASSVRGEETQYF.